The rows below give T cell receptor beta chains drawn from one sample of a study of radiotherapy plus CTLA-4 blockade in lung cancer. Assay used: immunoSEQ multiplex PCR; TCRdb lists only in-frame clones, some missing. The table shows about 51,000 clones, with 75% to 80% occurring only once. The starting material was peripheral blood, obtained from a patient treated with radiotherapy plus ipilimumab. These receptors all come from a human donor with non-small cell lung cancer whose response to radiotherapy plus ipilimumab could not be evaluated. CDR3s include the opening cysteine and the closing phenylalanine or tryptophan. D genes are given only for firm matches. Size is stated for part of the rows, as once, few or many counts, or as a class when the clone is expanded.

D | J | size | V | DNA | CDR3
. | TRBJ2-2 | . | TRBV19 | TGTGCCAGTAGCCCCCAACAGACCGGGGAGCTGTTTTTT | CASSPQQTGELFF
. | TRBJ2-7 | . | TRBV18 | TGTGCCAGCTCACCACCGGGCAGGGGTCGCTACGAGCAGTACTTC | CASSPPGRGRYEQYF
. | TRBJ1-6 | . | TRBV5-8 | TGTGCCAGCAGCTTGGGTTTGACAGCTGATTCACCCCTCCACTTT | CASSLGLTADSPLHF
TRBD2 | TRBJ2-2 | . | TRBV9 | TGTGCCAGCAGCGAGGTAGCGGGGAAGAACACCGGGGAGCTGTTTTTT | CASSEVAGKNTGELFF
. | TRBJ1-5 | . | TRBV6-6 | TGTGCCAGCAGTCCCGGAGACAGAAGCAATCAGCCCCAGCATTTT | CASSPGDRSNQPQHF
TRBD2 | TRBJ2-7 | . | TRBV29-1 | TGCAGCGTTGGACACGGGAGGGGCGAGCAGTACTTC | CSVGHGRGEQYF
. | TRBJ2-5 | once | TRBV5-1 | TGCGCCAGCAGGAGGCAACCGGGAGAGACCCAGTACTTC | CASRRQPGETQYF
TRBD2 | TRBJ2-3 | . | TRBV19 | TGTGCCAGTAGCAGGGCGTCGGCGGGGGGGGCCGATACGCAGTATTTT | CASSRASAGGADTQYF
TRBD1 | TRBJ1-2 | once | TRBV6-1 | TGTGCCAGCAGTGCTCCACGACAGGGATCCCTGATTGGGTATGGCTACACCTTC | CASSAPRQGSLIGYGYTF
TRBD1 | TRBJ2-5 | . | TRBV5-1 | TGCGCCAGCAGCGACAGGGACAAGAGAACCCAGTACTTC | CASSDRDKRTQYF
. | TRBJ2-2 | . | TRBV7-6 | TGTGCCAGCAGCTTCCGCGGCGGGGAGCTGTTTTTT | CASSFRGGELFF
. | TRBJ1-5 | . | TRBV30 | TGTGCCTGGAGTGTACTTGGGGGGAAGGGGCCCCAGCATTTT | CAWSVLGGKGPQHF
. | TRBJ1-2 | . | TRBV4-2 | TGTGCCAGCAGCCAAGATCCGATAGCAGGGGATCCCTATGGCTACACCTTC | CASSQDPIAGDPYGYTF
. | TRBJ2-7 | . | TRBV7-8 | TGTGCCAGCAGCTTAGGACAGTTCTACGAGCAGTACTTC | CASSLGQFYEQYF
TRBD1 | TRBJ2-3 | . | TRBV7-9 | TGTGCCAGCAGCTTAACGGGACAGGGGGCCGTTGATACGCAGTATTTT | CASSLTGQGAVDTQYF
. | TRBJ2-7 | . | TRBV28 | TGTGCCAGCAGTACCCCCGATCGGGGCTACGAGCAGTACTTC | CASSTPDRGYEQYF
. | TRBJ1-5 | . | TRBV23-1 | TGCGCCAGCAGTCAATCGTCGGTGGGCAATCAGCCCCAGCATTTT | CASSQSSVGNQPQHF
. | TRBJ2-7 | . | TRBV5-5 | TGTGCCAGCAGCCCTACGACAGGCTACGAGCAGTACTTC | CASSPTTGYEQYF
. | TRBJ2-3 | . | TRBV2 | TGTGCCAGCAGGAGGGGGGCCAGCGGGGACTCCTATACGCAGTATTTT | CASRRGASGDSYTQYF
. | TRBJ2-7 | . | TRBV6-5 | TGTGCCAGCAGTTACTCTCGGTCATACGAGCAGTACTTC | CASSYSRSYEQYF
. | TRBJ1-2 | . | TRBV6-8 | TGTGCCAGCAGTTACGATTATCAGGGAATCTATGGCTACACCTTC | CASSYDYQGIYGYTF
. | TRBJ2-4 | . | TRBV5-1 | TGCGCCAGCAGCTTGGATTCTGGCGGGTCCCTCTTTAACTTC | CASSLDSGGSLFNF
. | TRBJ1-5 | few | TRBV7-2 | TGTGCCAGCAGCTTACAGGGGTGGCAGCCCCAGCATTTT | CASSLQGWQPQHF
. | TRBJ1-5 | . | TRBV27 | TGTGCCAGCAGTTATAGCCGGGGTCAGCCCCAGCATTTT | CASSYSRGQPQHF
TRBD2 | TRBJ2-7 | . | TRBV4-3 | TGCGCCAGCAGCCAAGTCCGGACTAGCGTTACCTACGAGCAGTACTTC | CASSQVRTSVTYEQYF
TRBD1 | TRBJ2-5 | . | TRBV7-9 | TGTGCCAGCAGCCCTACAGGGGGTGCGGAGACCCAGTACTTC | CASSPTGGAETQYF
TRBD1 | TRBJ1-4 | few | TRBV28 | TGTGCCAGCCGCCGACAGGGGCGGATTAGAACTAATGAAAAACTGTTTTTT | CASRRQGRIRTNEKLFF
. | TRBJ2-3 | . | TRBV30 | TGTGCCTGGAGTAGAGGGACAGGAGGGGGGGGCCACACAGATACGCAGTATTTT | CAWSRGTGGGGHTDTQYF
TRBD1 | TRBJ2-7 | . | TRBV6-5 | TGTGCCAGCAGTTACGCGGGACAGGACCCCTACGAGCAGTACTTC | CASSYAGQDPYEQYF
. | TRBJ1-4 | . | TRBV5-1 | TGCGCCAGCACCACCAACAGTCCGAGTAATGAAAGACTGTTTTTT | CASTTNSPSNERLFF
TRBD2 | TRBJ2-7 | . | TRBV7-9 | TGTGCCAGCAGCTTACCGGCGGGAGGCACCTACGAGCAGTACTTC | CASSLPAGGTYEQYF
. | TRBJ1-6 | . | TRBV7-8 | TGTGCCAGCAGCTTATCGGGGGAATTGCATTCACCCCTCCACTTT | CASSLSGELHSPLHF
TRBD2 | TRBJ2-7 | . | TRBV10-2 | TGCGCCAGCAGTGAGAAGCTAGCGGGAGTCTACGAGCAGTACTTC | CASSEKLAGVYEQYF
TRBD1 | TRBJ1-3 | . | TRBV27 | TGTGCCAGCAGTTTGATTTCTCCCGGGACAGCTGGAAACACCATATATTTT | CASSLISPGTAGNTIYF
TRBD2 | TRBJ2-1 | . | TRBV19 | TGTGCCAGTAGTATAGGGTCCCGCGGGAGATCCTACAATGAGCAGTTCTTC | CASSIGSRGRSYNEQFF
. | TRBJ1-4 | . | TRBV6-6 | TGTGCCACTTTAGGGGGTGAAAAACTGTTTTTT | CATLGGEKLFF
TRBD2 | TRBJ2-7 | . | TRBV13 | TGTGCCAGCAGCTTACAGAGCGGGAGGGATCAATACGAGCAGTACTTC | CASSLQSGRDQYEQYF
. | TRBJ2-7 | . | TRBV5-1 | TGCGCCAGCAGCCCACAGGGTTCCTACGAGCAGTACTTC | CASSPQGSYEQYF
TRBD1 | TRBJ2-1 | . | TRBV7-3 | TGTGCCAGCAGCTTAATACCGGGACAGGGGGCGCGTCATAATGAGCAGTTCTTC | CASSLIPGQGARHNEQFF
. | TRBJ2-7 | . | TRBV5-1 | TGCGCCAGCAGCAACGGCGGGGACTCCTACGAGCAGTACTTC | CASSNGGDSYEQYF
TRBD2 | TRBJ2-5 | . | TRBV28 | TGTGCCAGCACCCGCGGGGGGGTAGTTCAAGAGACCCAGTACTTC | CASTRGGVVQETQYF
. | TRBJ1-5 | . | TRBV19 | TGTGCCAGTAGAGGGGGGGGAGCGAATCAGCCCCAGCATTTT | CASRGGGANQPQHF
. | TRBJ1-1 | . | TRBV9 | TGTGCCAGCAGCGTAGACAGAAACACTGAAGCTTTCTTT | CASSVDRNTEAFF
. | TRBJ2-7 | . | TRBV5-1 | TGCGCCAGCAGCTCGTCGGCGGGGTCCTACGAGCAGTACTTC | CASSSSAGSYEQYF
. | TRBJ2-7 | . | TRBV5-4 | TGTGCCAGCAGCTTAGGGGCGTCAGGGTCGGCGGACTACGAGCAGTACTTC | CASSLGASGSADYEQYF
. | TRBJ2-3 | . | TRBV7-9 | TGTGCCAGCAGCTTAGTCGTAAGGACATCCTATAAGACAGATACGCAGTATTTT | CASSLVVRTSYKTDTQYF
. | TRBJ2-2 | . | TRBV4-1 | TGCGCCAGCGGCCAACCCGGGACATACACCGGGGAGCTGTTTTTT | CASGQPGTYTGELFF
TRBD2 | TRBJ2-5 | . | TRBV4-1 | TGCGCCGGCAGCCAAATACTAGCGGGGGGCCTCGGGACCCAGTACTTC | CAGSQILAGGLGTQYF
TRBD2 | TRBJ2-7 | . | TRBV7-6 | TGTGCCAGCAGCTTAGTTCCAAGCGGGGACGAGCAGTACTTC | CASSLVPSGDEQYF
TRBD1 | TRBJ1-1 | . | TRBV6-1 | TGTGCCAGCACAGGACAGGGAAGAACTGAAGCTTTCTTT | CASTGQGRTEAFF
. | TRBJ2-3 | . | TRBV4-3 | TGCGCCAGCAGCCCGACCGGTGTCGGGACTGGTACAGATACGCAGTATTTT | CASSPTGVGTGTDTQYF
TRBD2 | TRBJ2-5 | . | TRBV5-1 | TGCGCCAGCAGCAAGACTAGCGGGGGGCCGGAGACCCAGTACTTC | CASSKTSGGPETQYF